This T cell receptor (beta chain) was documented in a study of blood T cells in healthy people across ages (dated by TCRdb to 2014 to 2015). Turning to the overall study: In model experiments, template switching captured roughly one uniquely barcoded TCR beta cDNA molecule for every two T cells. Age-related changes in TCR beta repertoire diversity were measured in the study by deep sequencing normalized with unique cDNA molecular identifiers. Donors were grouped into four age groups: young (average 16 years), middle-aged (about 38), aged (around 60) and long-lived (82). To avoid experimental bias, donors of different ages were distributed randomly across sequencing lanes. Two additional independent replicas of 1 million unique cDNA reads from the same blood draw were analyzed for two donors (one aged 18 to 30 and one aged 80 or older).

The donors were under 40 Caucasian individuals from Russia, aged roughly 6 to 100 years, who were systemically healthy. Each donor gave about 9.8 milliliters of peripheral blood, drawn into EDTA-treated Vacutainer tubes. Ficoll-Paque density-gradient centrifugation was used to isolate PBMCs, with at least 7 million per sample. Total RNA, at least 6 micrograms per sample, was extracted from PBMCs with Trizol reagent. For every donor, an aliquot of PBMCs went through flow cytometry to measure the percentages of naive CD45RAhigh/CD27high T cells. As encoded in the germline V gene, CDR1 is LGHNA while CDR2 is YSLEER. The CDR3 contains 21 residues, cysteine and phenylalanine counted. The retained sequence is limited to the CDR3, 63 bases, with the frame set at the first base. V lost 4 bases and J lost 3 bases, and the count of bases not matched to a germline gene is 21. Overall study results and their limits: The CMV infection status of donors was not known, potentially confounding age-related changes in expanded clonotypes. As age increased, observed TCR beta diversity per million T cells dropped in a roughly linear way, and a significant reduction was already evident by age 40. Estimates of total diversity based on one million sequenced T cells were considered lower bounds and underestimates. Bulk unsorted PBMC profiling prevented conclusive comparison of naive and antigen-experienced compartments. The percentage of naive T cells measured by flow cytometry correlated strongly with observed TCR beta diversity. Compared with the aged group, more naive CD4+ T cells, fewer expanded clones and increased TCR diversity were shown by the long-lived group, suggesting age selection.

Receptors were amplified or captured by 5' RACE. The listed sequencing device is Illumina HiSeq 2500. A second roughly 6 to 12 cycle PCR used a sample-barcoded 5' primer and a J-beta primer mix. A unique molecular identifier was introduced onto each TCR beta cDNA molecule by a template-switch 5' adaptor carrying 12 random nucleotides. Each sample yielded at least 3 million CDR3-containing paired-end reads. The Mint cDNA synthesis kit, primed by a TRBC-specific oligonucleotide, was used to synthesize first-strand cDNA from all RNA. All cDNA was treated with uracil-DNA glycosylase and then went through a first 18-cycle PCR with the universal primers M1SS and BC2_uni_R. Turning to the authors' computational methods: Normalization of each sample was performed by random selection of 1 million high-quality reads, each carrying a distinct molecular identifier. Instead of being binned into consensus sequences, reads that shared molecular identifiers were thrown out. CDR3 identification, clonotype clustering and error correction used MiTCR with a Q25 quality threshold and the strictest error-elimination algorithm. Lower-bound total TCR beta diversity was estimated with a nonparametric unseen species model using Euler transformation. TCRdb reworked the public reads: Q25 trimming with fastp, MiXCR clone assembly, productive beta chains retained. Under each unique CDR3 protein, matching rows form one entry showing the most common genes and DNA. The V and J calls follow TCRdb's processing rather than the paper's. This sample holds about 970,000 distinct CDR3 sequences; about 51% were observed only once. Of the sample, 20% to 25% falls within the top ten clones.

On this clonotype itself: Its antigen specificity is not known. The input lacks base qualities; no much larger clone sits a single base away.

This clonotype originated in a woman in her fifties or sixties in good health. The rearrangement combines TRBV4-3 with TRBJ2-7; the central 13 bases match TRBD2. Sequencing used blood. The CDR3 protein: CASSPKFWTSGSTIVDYEQYF. The DNA is as follows: TGCGCCAGCAGCCCAAAATTTTGGACTAGCGGGAGCACGATCGTCGACTACGAGCAGTACTTC.